This passage covers 21 T cell receptor beta chains from one sample sequenced in a study of cytomegalovirus exposure and HLA in healthy donors. Amplification used 60 Vbeta primers and 13 Jbeta primers. Clones were sequenced by immunoSEQ multiplex PCR, and TCRdb holds only the in-frame ones, with some missing. This table holds more than 150,000 clones, about 80% found once. Sequencing was performed on PBMCs. Receptor source: a woman under 40 in good health and CMV-seronegative.

The V gene is TRBV5-4, the J gene TRBJ2-3, with TRBD2 identical over 11 bases. CDR1 is SGHNT and CDR2 is YYREEE in the germline V gene (reference sequence). The CDR3 is made up of 16 amino acids. Trimming at V came to 4 bases and at J to 6 bases, leaving 10 bases not matched to a gene. This CDR3 reads CASSPETSGGRDTQYF. The CDR3, as DNA: TGTGCCAGCAGCCCCGAAACTAGCGGGGGACGGGATACGCAGTATTTT.

This chain connects TRBV2 to TRBJ2-7, with D possibly matching TRBD2 (6 bases). Trimming removed 4 bases from V and 2 bases from J, with 9 bases in between. The length of the CDR3 is 13 residues. The V gene's germline CDR1 is SNHLY and CDR2 FYNNEI. The CDR3 loop is CASSGLGAYEQYF. The CDR3 DNA reads as TGTGCCAGCAGTGGACTAGGGGCCTACGAGCAGTACTTC.

The chain is built from TRBV6-1 and TRBJ1-5; 8 bases map to TRBD1. After removal of 6 bases from V and 4 bases from J, the junction contained 2 bases not matched to a gene. Germline V gives CDR1 MNHNS, CDR2 SASEGT. The CDR3 extends over 13 amino acids. The CDR3 DNA follows: TGTGCCAGCAGCAGGGGGCGGAATCAGCCCCAGCATTTT. Its protein is CASSRGRNQPQHF.

The chain joins TRBV7-9 to TRBJ2-5, with 7 nucleotides matching TRBD2. CDR3 size: 13 residues. The germline V gene encodes CDR1 SEHNR and CDR2 FQNEAQ (reference sequence). The V segment lost 3 bases and the J segment 4 bases; nucleotides outside the gene matches: 2. The CDR3 DNA is TGTGCCAGCAGCTTGTGGGGGGGAGAGACCCAGTACTTC. Protein: CASSLWGGETQYF.

The chain has TRBV2 and TRBJ2-2, with 7 bases fitting TRBD2. The CDR3 spans 15 residues. Trimming at V came to 3 bases and at J to 6 bases, leaving 7 bases not matched to a gene. The V gene's germline CDR1 is SNHLY and CDR2 FYNNEI. CDR3 coding DNA: TGTGCCAGCAGTGACCGGGGGGATCTCCCCGGGGAGCTGTTTTTT. Encoded protein: CASSDRGDLPGELFF.

This clone turned up a few times. This chain connects TRBV5-4 to TRBJ2-3; no definite D call. With 1 base removed from V and 8 bases from J, the gap between germline ends came to 8 bases. Germline V gene sequence: CDR1 SGHNT, CDR2 YYREEE (reference sequence). CDR3 length: 12 amino acids. CDR3 amino acids: CASSLWLGTQYF. The CDR3, as DNA: TGTGCCAGCAGCTTGTGGCTAGGTACGCAGTATTTT. The full variable domain, in which reference TRBV5-4 and TRBJ2-3 provide the parts outside the CDR3, is ETGVTQSPTHLIKTRGQQVTLRCSSQSGHNTVSWYQQALGQGPQFIFQYYREEENGRGNFPPRFSGLQFPNYSSELNVNALELDDSALYLCASSLWLGTQYFGPGTRLTVL.

The chain has TRBV12-5 and TRBJ2-3, with 14 bases that match TRBD2. This CDR3 is 19 amino acids long. In germline, CDR1 is LGHNT, CDR2 FRNRAP. Trimming at V came to 2 bases and at J to 7 bases, leaving 14 bases not matched to a gene. The CDR3 protein is CASGLNPGTSGGLRNTQYF. Here the CDR3 DNA reads TGTGCTAGTGGTTTGAATCCCGGGACTAGCGGGGGCCTAAGGAATACGCAGTATTTT.

This chain joins TRBV19 and TRBJ2-4; 7 nucleotides agree with TRBD1. Germline trimming cut 4 bases from V and 8 bases from J; bases unmatched to any gene: 2. Germline assignment: CDR1 LNHDA and CDR2 SQIVND (reference sequence). The CDR3 consists of 12 residues. The CDR3 region is CASSNRGHIQYF. CDR3 nucleotides: TGTGCCAGTAGTAACAGGGGACACATTCAGTACTTC.

The CDR3 here is CASSFYRNEQFF. Here the CDR3 DNA reads TGTGCCAGCAGTTTTTATCGGAATGAGCAGTTCTTC. The chain carries TRBV28 and TRBJ2-1, with D hard to call. Germline V gives CDR1 MDHEN, CDR2 SYDVKM. The length of the CDR3 is 12 residues. With 3 bases removed from V and 7 bases from J, the gap between germline ends came to 7 bases.

The chain combines TRBV7-2 with TRBJ2-1, with 9 bases aligning to TRBD2. The CDR3 spans 14 residues. V lost 5 bases and J lost 6; bases outside the gene matches: 5. Germline V gives CDR1 SGHTA, CDR2 FQGNSA. In nucleotides, the CDR3 is TGTGCCAGCAGCCCCCCGACTAGCGGCAATGAGCAGTTCTTC. Translation: CASSPPTSGNEQFF. Variable domain in full (rest from reference TRBV7-2 and TRBJ2-1): GAGVSQSPSNKVTEKGKDVELRCDPISGHTALYWYRQSLGQGLEFLIYFQGNSAPDKSGLPSDRFSAERTGGSVSTLTIQRTQQEDSAVYLCASSPPTSGNEQFFGPGTRLTVL.

This chain links TRBV2 with TRBJ1-2; D is perhaps TRBD1 (6 bases). CDR1 and CDR2 (germline): SNHLY, FYNNEI. The CDR3 is 14 residues long. Trimming stripped 2 bases from V and 6 bases from J, with 13 bases between. The CDR3 nucleotides are TGTGCCAGCAGTGAATTGGGACATAAAGATGGCTACACCTTC. It is translated as CASSELGHKDGYTF.

The chain links TRBV7-2 to TRBJ1-2; 7 nucleotides agree with TRBD1. The CDR3 runs to 15 residues. Germline V gene sequence: CDR1 SGHTA, CDR2 FQGNSA. V dropped 3 bases and J dropped 2; count of bases not matched to a gene: 6. DNA for the CDR3: TGTGCCAGCAGCTTTAGCCGGACAGGAAACTATGGCTACACCTTC. Its protein product is CASSFSRTGNYGYTF.

The chain employs TRBV9 and TRBJ2-7, with D perhaps matching TRBD2 (6 bases). The CDR3 extends over 18 amino acids. The V end was cut by 0 bases, the J end by 2 bases, with 21 bases between. Germline CDR1 SGDLS, CDR2 YYNGEE. The CDR3 loop reads CASSVEVTSLATTYEQYF. The CDR3 DNA follows: TGTGCCAGCAGCGTAGAGGTGACATCTCTAGCGACAACCTACGAGCAGTACTTC.

There are a few counts of this clone. V usage is TRBV4-2 and J usage is TRBJ2-7, with 9 bases lining up with TRBD1. Germline V gives CDR1 LGHNA, CDR2 YNFKEQ. The CDR3 spans 16 residues. J was trimmed by 7 bases and V by 4 bases; bases with no gene match: 14. CDR3 nucleotide sequence: TGTGCCAGCAGCCCCGTCGGAGGGACAGGGTGGGTTGAGCAGTACTTC. Its translation is CASSPVGGTGWVEQYF.

V is TRBV2 and J is TRBJ2-1; 8 bases are shared with TRBD2. CDR1 and CDR2 from the germline V gene are SNHLY and FYNNEI. With 6 bases clipped from V and 9 bases from J, the junction kept 10 bases outside the gene matches. The CDR3 is 14 residues long. The CDR3, as DNA: TGTGCCAGCAGGGTCGGGGGGGGCAGGAGTGAGCAGTTCTTC. It specifies CASRVGGGRSEQFF.

As regards this clone: The junction departs from germline at one end; a sequencing error may be responsible. This chain joins TRBV28 and TRBJ2-4, with 8 bases aligning to TRBD1. The germline CDR1 and CDR2 sequences are MDHEN and SYDVKM. The CDR3 is made up of 15 amino acids. CDR3 sequence: CASSLYPGGANSQYF. CDR3 nucleotide sequence: TGTGCCAGCAGTTTGTACCCAGGGGGCGCAAACAGTCAGTACTTC.

Note on this clone: One junction end disagrees with the germline gene, perhaps due to a read error. V is TRBV27 and J is TRBJ2-6; TRBD1 might be the D (5 bases). Per germline, CDR1 MNHEY and CDR2 SMNVEV (reference sequence). The CDR3 loop spans 15 amino acids. The CDR3 DNA is TGTGCCAGCAGTTTGGTATGGTCTGGGGCCAACGGCCTGACTTTC. Translation gives CASSLVWSGANGLTF.

The gene calls are TRBV10-3 and TRBJ1-1; 7 bases map to TRBD1. The CDR3 has 17 residues. Germline V gene data show CDR1 as ENHRY and CDR2 as SYGVKD. The V and J ends lost 2 bases and 0 bases, in that order; junction bases with no gene match: 9. This chain's CDR3 is CAISEDRVGNMNTEAFF. The CDR3 DNA is TGTGCCATCAGTGAGGACAGGGTCGGTAACATGAACACTGAAGCTTTCTTT.

This chain links TRBV18 with TRBJ1-1; TRBD1 might be the D (6 bases). Germline lookup yields CDR1 KGHSH and CDR2 LQKENI. The germline V and J ends were trimmed by 6 bases and 0 bases, with 23 bases remaining between them. The CDR3 contains 18 residues. The DNA for the CDR3 is TGTGCCAGCTCCCCCGGCGGAACAGGGCGGTTAATGAACACTGAAGCTTTCTTT. Amino acids: CASSPGGTGRLMNTEAFF.

This clone was seen only a few times. The chain joins TRBV7-3 to TRBJ2-7, with 9 bases that match TRBD1. Germline CDR1 reads SGHTA; CDR2 reads FQGTGA. The ends lost 1 base at V and 5 bases at J; junction bases unmatched: 9. The CDR3 loop spans 16 amino acids. CDR3 DNA: TGTGCCAGCAGCTTAAGGGCCGGGACAGGGTCCCACGAGCAGTACTTC. Amino acid sequence: CASSLRAGTGSHEQYF.

This sequence joins TRBV27 and TRBJ2-7, with 13 bases lining up with TRBD2. The CDR3 runs 15 residues. After removal of 4 bases from V and 5 bases from J, the junction contained 5 bases not matched to a gene. Per the germline V gene, CDR1 is MNHEY and CDR2 is SMNVEV (reference sequence). The CDR3 DNA is TGTGCCAGCAGTTACACTAGCGGGAGGGCGAACGAGCAGTACTTC. Its protein is CASSYTSGRANEQYF.